This T cell receptor (beta chain) came from a study of cytomegalovirus exposure and HLA in healthy donors. This clone showed up many times. PCR involved 60 Vbeta and 13 Jbeta primers. Assay used: immunoSEQ multiplex PCR; TCRdb lists only in-frame clones, some missing. The sample includes around 160,000 clones, 80% to 85% of them seen just once. The sample comprised PBMCs. The sequence was collected from a woman aged 18-35 years in good health and CMV-seronegative.

CDR3 in DNA: TGTGCCAGCAGGAACAATATTTATGGCTACACCTTC. Protein sequence: CASRNNIYGYTF. V usage is TRBV28 and J usage is TRBJ1-2; D unresolved. The germline gives CDR1 MDHEN, CDR2 SYDVKM. There are 12 residues in the CDR3. V was pared by 6 bases and J by 5 bases, with 10 bases between.